The 10 T cell receptor beta chains given below trace back to one sample, sequenced in a study of human T cells and chemical hapten exposure. TCRdb reprocessed the RACE reads via MiXCR and lists one record per CDR3 protein. The table includes some 330,000 distinct CDR3 sequences, 5% to 6.5% detected once. Time point defined: pre-sensitization, week 0. As for treatment: therapeutic diphenylcyclopropenone sensitization with weekly scalp DPC. The input for sequencing was whole blood, taken in connection with sensitization to the hapten diphenylcyclopropenone (DPC). The receptors were sampled from a woman under 30 with alopecia areata. Some clones in this sample may be carry-over from other donors' samples.

This clonotype has ten or more counts. The rearrangement joins TRBV6-5 to TRBJ1-4; D call uncertain. In germline, CDR1 is MNHEY, CDR2 SVGAGI. V shed 0 bases and J shed 4 bases, with 15 bases lying between them. The CDR3 is made up of 17 amino acids. The CDR3 loop reads CASSYSKASFRNEKLFF. The CDR3 nucleotides read TGTGCCAGCAGTTACTCGAAGGCGTCTTTCCGTAATGAAAAACTGTTTTTT.

This clonotype came up a few times. This chain uses TRBV6-2 or TRBV6-3 with TRBJ2-1; 14 bases match TRBD2. CDR1 and CDR2 from the germline V gene are MNHEY and SVGEGT. Trimming cost V 4 bases and J 8 bases; bases outside gene matches: 13. The CDR3 has 18 amino acids. The CDR3: CASSSPSGLAGGVDEQFF. As DNA, the CDR3 is TGTGCCAGCAGTTCCCCGTCTGGACTAGCGGGGGGAGTAGATGAGCAGTTCTTC.

There are a few counts of this clonotype. The rearrangement links TRBV7-9 to TRBJ2-7; a possible D gene is TRBD1 (5 bases). V dropped 5 bases and J dropped 5 bases, with 19 bases sitting between them. Germline V gene lookup returns CDR1 SEHNR and CDR2 FQNEAQ (reference sequence). This CDR3 has 15 amino acids. The CDR3 DNA reads as TGTGCCAGCAGCCCGACCCTAGGCAGGGTGGACGAGCAGTACTTC. As protein: CASSPTLGRVDEQYF.

J is TRBJ1-2 and V is TRBV6-2 or TRBV6-3; D call uncertain. Germline values: CDR1 MNHEY, CDR2 SVGEGT. V was cut by 5 bases and J by 6 bases, with 10 bases left in between. CDR3 size: 12 residues. The CDR3 here is CASSLLVDGYTF. CDR3 coding DNA: TGTGCCAGCAGTCTCCTGGTAGATGGCTACACCTTC.

This chain connects TRBV7-2 to TRBJ2-1; 8 bases are shared with TRBD2. Per germline, CDR1 SGHTA and CDR2 FQGNSA. There are 13 residues in the CDR3. J gave up 7 bases and V 8 bases, and 7 bases lay outside the gene matches. The CDR3 sequence is CASSSRGGNEQFF. The CDR3, as DNA: TGTGCCAGCTCTTCCCGGGGGGGAAATGAGCAGTTCTTC.

Remarks on this clonotype: This may come from a read error, since a much larger clone is one base off. The rearrangement links TRBV27 to TRBJ1-6; weak D call: TRBD1 (5 bases). This CDR3 has 15 residues. Germline assignment: CDR1 MNHEY and CDR2 SMNVEV (reference sequence). The CDR3 DNA follows: TGTGTCAGCAGTGGGAGGGGAAACAATAATTCACCCCTCCACTTT. This sequence encodes CVSSGRGNNNSPLHF.

Details on this clonotype: A junction boundary mismatches the germline segment, possibly from a read error. The gene calls are TRBV6-5 and TRBJ1-6, with 8 bases matching TRBD1. Germline CDR1 MNHEY, CDR2 SVGAGI. The CDR3 extends over 17 amino acids. This chain's CDR3 is CASSATGGSVSSSSLHF. The CDR3 region has the DNA TGTGCCAGCAGTGCAACAGGGGGATCGGTATCTTCTTCATCCCTCCACTTT.

This clonotype has a count of ten or more. The chain uses TRBV6-6 and TRBJ1-6, with D maybe TRBD1 (6 bases). This CDR3 region has 14 residues. In germline, CDR1 is MNHNY, CDR2 SVGAGI (reference sequence). The V end lost 10 bases, the J end lost 5 bases, and 15 bases lay between the germline ends. The CDR3 DNA reads TGTGCCATGAAACGGGACACAGATAATTCACCCCTCCACTTT. It translates to CAMKRDTDNSPLHF.

This clonotype was detected a few times. This chain connects TRBV6-6 to TRBJ1-2; D possibly corresponds to TRBD1 (5 bases). The CDR3 loop spans 15 amino acids. Per germline, CDR1 MNHNY and CDR2 SVGAGI (reference sequence). V was trimmed by 2 bases and J by 4 bases, leaving 14 bases between them. The CDR3 sequence: CASSYPMGLLYGYTF. For the CDR3, the DNA is TGTGCCAGCAGTTACCCCATGGGGCTCCTCTATGGCTACACCTTC.

This clonotype was seen many times. The chain combines TRBV20-1 with TRBJ1-1, with unresolved D. The CDR3 covers 13 residues. Germline V CDR1 and CDR2: DFQATT, SNEGSKA (reference sequence). The germline V and J ends were trimmed by 4 bases and 3 bases, with 12 bases remaining between them. The CDR3 sequence is CSAKLLTHTEAFF. CDR3 nucleotides: TGCAGTGCTAAACTTCTGACTCACACTGAAGCTTTCTTT.